The TCR beta chain under discussion was sequenced for a study of shared clonotypes between healthy human individuals. In this sample, this clone turned up once. The CDR3 length is 14 residues. Germline loops: CDR1 KGHSH, CDR2 LQKENI. V dropped 2 bases and J dropped 3 bases, with 11 bases sitting between them. Data came from immunoSEQ multiplex PCR; TCRdb stores just in-frame clones and leaves some out. The sample lists around 1.6 million clones, under 99% occurring once. This rearrangement joins TRBV18 to TRBJ2-7, with D possibly matching TRBD1 (5 bases). This clonotype was sampled from a man between 25 and 39 years old in good health. Sequences were obtained from naive CD4+ T cells sorted from blood. Indicated subset: CD45RA+ positively selected. CDR3 sequence: CASSPKDISYEQYF. The CDR3, as DNA: TGTGCCAGCTCACCAAAGGACATAAGCTACGAGCAGTACTTC.